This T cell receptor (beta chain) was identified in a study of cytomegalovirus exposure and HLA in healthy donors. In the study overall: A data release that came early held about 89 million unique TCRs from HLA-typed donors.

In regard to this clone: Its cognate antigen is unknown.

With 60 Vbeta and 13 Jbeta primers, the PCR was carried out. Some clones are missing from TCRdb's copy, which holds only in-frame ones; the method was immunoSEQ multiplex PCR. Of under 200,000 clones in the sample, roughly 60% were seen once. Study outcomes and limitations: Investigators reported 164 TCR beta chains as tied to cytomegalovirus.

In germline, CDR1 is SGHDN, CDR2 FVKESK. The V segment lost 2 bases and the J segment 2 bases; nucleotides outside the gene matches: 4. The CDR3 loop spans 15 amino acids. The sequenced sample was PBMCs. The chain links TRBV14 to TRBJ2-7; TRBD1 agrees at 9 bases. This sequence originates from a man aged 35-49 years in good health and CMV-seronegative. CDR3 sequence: CASSQLGTGTYEQYF. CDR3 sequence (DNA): TGTGCCAGCAGCCAACTCGGGACAGGGACCTACGAGCAGTACTTC.